The source of this TCR beta chain is a study of CD8 T cells in ankylosing spondylitis. Study conclusions and caveats: Reported data indicate significant enrichment of disease-linked clones within matched ankylosing spondylitis synovial fluid. Characteristic, it appeared, of ankylosing spondylitis blood was a TCR beta motif of several highly homologous variants.

This clonotype appeared many times. Its target is not known. The germline V gene has CDR1 ENHRY and CDR2 SYGVKD. The CDR3 covers 14 residues. The V and J ends lost 10 bases and 5 bases respectively, with 18 bases between them. By quantitative 5'-RACE with molecular barcodes, the TCR beta libraries were made. MiXCR was run by TCRdb on the 5' RACE reads, yielding one entry per CDR3 protein. The sample shows about 240,000 distinct CDR3 sequences, roughly 10% of them seen only once. Sequencing was done on a sample of blood, either unsorted or a sorted T cell fraction (not recorded which). This clonotype was obtained from a male donor with ankylosing spondylitis or in good health (not recorded which). V gene TRBV10-3 combines with J gene TRBJ2-1; tentative D call: TRBD2 (6 bases). CDR3 sequence: CASEGTGANNEQFF. CDR3 in DNA: TGTGCCAGCGAGGGGACGGGAGCAAACAATGAGCAGTTCTTC.